This T cell receptor (beta chain) was identified during a study of T cells in Graves' hyperthyroidism and ophthalmopathy. Points from the study as a whole: Among clonotypes expanded in thyroid above 0.001, most were also found in blood.

The CDR3 contains 13 residues. There were TCR beta CDR3 regions amplified from RNA transcripts. In the first-round RT-PCR of the TCR CDR3, the HTBI primer set was used. MiXCR, run by TCRdb on the multiplex PCR reads, gives a single entry per CDR3 protein. In the table there are 450,000 to 650,000 distinct CDR3 sequences, around 20% of which are singletons. PBMCs came from more than 8.5 ml fresh peripheral blood. On this clonotype: Its antigen is undetermined. Sequence at one end of the junction differs from germline and may be a read error.

The receptor's source is a man between 18 and 35 years old with Graves' hyperthyroidism. The source material was blood. The V call is TRBV12-3 or TRBV12-4, the J call TRBJ2-7; TRBD2 is a possible D gene (6 bases). CDR3 amino acids: CAGSLGGAYEQYF. The DNA for the CDR3 is TGTGCCGGCAGTTTGGGGGGAGCCTACGAGCAGTACTTC.